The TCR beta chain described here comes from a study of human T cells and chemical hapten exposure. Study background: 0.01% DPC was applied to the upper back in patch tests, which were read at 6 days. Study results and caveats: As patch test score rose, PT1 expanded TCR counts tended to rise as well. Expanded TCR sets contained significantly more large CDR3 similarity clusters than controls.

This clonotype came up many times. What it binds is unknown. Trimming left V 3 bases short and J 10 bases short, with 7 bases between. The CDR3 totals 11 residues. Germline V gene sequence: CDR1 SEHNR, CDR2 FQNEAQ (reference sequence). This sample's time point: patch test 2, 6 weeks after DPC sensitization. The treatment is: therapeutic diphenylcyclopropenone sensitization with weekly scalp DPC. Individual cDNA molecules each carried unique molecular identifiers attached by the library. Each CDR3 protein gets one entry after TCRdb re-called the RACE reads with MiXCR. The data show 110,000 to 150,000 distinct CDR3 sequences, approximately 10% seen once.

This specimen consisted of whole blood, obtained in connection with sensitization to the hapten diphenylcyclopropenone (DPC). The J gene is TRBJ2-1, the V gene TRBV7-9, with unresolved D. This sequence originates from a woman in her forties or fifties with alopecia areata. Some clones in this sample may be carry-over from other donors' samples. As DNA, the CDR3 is TGTGCCAGCAGCTTGCTCCCCGAGCAGTTCTTC. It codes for CASSLLPEQFF. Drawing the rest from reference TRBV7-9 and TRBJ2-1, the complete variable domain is DTGVSQNPRHKITKRGQNVTFRCDPISEHNRLYWYRQTLGQGPEFLTYFQNEAQLEKSRLLSDRFSAERPKGSFSTLEIQRTEQGDSAMYLCASSLLPEQFFGPGTRLTVL.